The 11 T cell receptor beta chains reported below all come from one sample, sequenced in a study of CD8+CD57+ T cells in acquired aplastic anemia. Template material for TCR beta VDJ and CDR3 profiling consisted of genomic DNA. MiXCR, run by TCRdb on the reads, gives a single entry per CDR3 protein. The sample lists about 130,000 distinct CDR3 sequences, about 40% seen once, with roughly 8.9% in the top ten. The sample taken for sequencing was sorted CD4+, CD8+, or CD8+CD57+ T cells (not recorded which) from PBMCs. The receptors were gathered from a human donor in good health, serving as a control.

In its sample, this clonotype was seen many times. Written as DNA, the CDR3 is TGTGCCAGCAACTCAATGAGGGGACAGGGGATCAATTCACCCCTCCACTTT. Translation: CASNSMRGQGINSPLHF. This sequence joins TRBV11-2 and TRBJ1-6, with 10 bases fitting TRBD1. The germline CDR1 and CDR2 sequences are SGHAT and FQNNGV. The CDR3 is made up of 17 amino acids. Germline trimming cut 7 bases from V and 7 bases from J; bases unmatched to any gene: 13.

The CDR3 DNA is TGTGCCAGCAGCCTTTTCTACGAGCAGTACTTC. Residues: CASSLFYEQYF. This sequence joins TRBV7-9 and TRBJ2-7, with D uncertain. Trimming removed 5 bases at V and 3 bases at J, with 5 bases between. The CDR3 extends over 11 amino acids. The germline V gene has CDR1 SEHNR and CDR2 FQNEAQ (reference sequence).

This clonotype was observed many times. The rearrangement joins TRBV5-8 to TRBJ1-1; D not certain. There are 12 residues in the CDR3. The germline V and J ends were trimmed by 1 base and 7 bases, with 8 bases remaining between them. Per germline, CDR1 SGHTS and CDR2 YDEGEE. DNA for the CDR3: TGTGCCAGCAGCTTGCGCCCAGTTGAAGCTTTCTTT. Translation gives CASSLRPVEAFF. The full variable domain, rest sourced from reference TRBV5-8 and TRBJ1-1, is EAGVTQSPTHLIKTRGQQATLRCSPISGHTSVYWYQQALGLGLQFLLWYDEGEERNRGNFPPRFSGRQFPNYSSELNVNALELEDSALYLCASSLRPVEAFFGQGTRLTVV.

This clonotype was found a few times. The rearrangement links TRBV12-5 to TRBJ1-3; D might be TRBD1 (6 bases). V shed 3 bases and J shed 1 base, with 13 bases lying between them. CDR1 LGHNT and CDR2 FRNRAP come from the germline V gene. CDR3 size: 16 residues. The CDR3: CASGLLQGISGNTIYF. CDR3 coding DNA: TGTGCTAGTGGTTTATTACAGGGAATATCTGGAAACACCATATATTTT.

As concerns this clonotype: With a much larger clone just one base away, this may be a read error. In this CDR3 the conserved last residue, phenylalanine or tryptophan, is missing, so a read error is likely. The chain joins TRBV19 to TRBJ1-4; 7 nucleotides agree with TRBD1. This CDR3 comprises 15 residues. V was clipped by 5 bases and J by 2 bases; unmatched bases: 5. Germline V gives CDR1 LNHDA, CDR2 SQIVND (reference sequence). DNA for the CDR3: TGTGCCAGTAGTGCCGCAGGGGGGACTAATGAAAAACTGTTTTTG. Amino acid sequence: CASSAAGGTNEKLFL.

This clonotype was counted at least ten times. J is TRBJ1-6 and V is TRBV6-4; D perhaps matches TRBD1 (5 bases). The V end lost 0 bases, the J end lost 4 bases, and 7 bases lay between the germline ends. Germline-derived CDR1 and CDR2 are MRHNA and SNTAGT. The CDR3 runs 15 residues. CDR3 nucleotide sequence: TGTGCCAGCAGTGACTCGACAGCTTATAATTCACCCCTCCACTTT. Translated: CASSDSTAYNSPLHF.

The sample holds many counts of this clonotype. The CDR3 DNA sequence: TGTGCCAGCAAGGTGATAGAATGGGATGAAAAACTGTTTTTT. It translates to CASKVIEWDEKLFF. V is TRBV2 and J is TRBJ1-4; D remains unclear. The CDR3 runs 14 residues. V gave up 7 bases and J gave up 6 bases, with 15 bases separating them. The germline gives CDR1 SNHLY, CDR2 FYNNEI.

The chain combines TRBV15 with TRBJ2-5; the match to TRBD2 covers 7 bases. The CDR3 spans 16 residues. The V gene's germline CDR1 is LNHNV and CDR2 YYDKDF (reference sequence). Trimming cost V 5 bases and J 2 bases; bases outside gene matches: 11. The CDR3 is CATSEHRTRKQETQYF. For the CDR3, the DNA is TGTGCCACCAGCGAGCACAGGACTAGGAAGCAAGAGACCCAGTACTTC.

Ten or more counts support this clonotype. The gene calls are TRBV5-1 and TRBJ2-1, with D hard to call. There are 14 residues in the CDR3. Germline CDR1 SGHRS, CDR2 YFSETQ. Trimming took off 4 bases at V and 7 bases at J, with 15 bases between the two ends. In nucleotides, the CDR3 is TGCGCCAGCAGCCCCTTCTCGGGTCGGAATGAGCAGTTCTTC. It codes for CASSPFSGRNEQFF.

Many counts were recorded for this clonotype. The rearrangement joins TRBV6-8 to TRBJ2-7; D remains ambiguous. V was trimmed by 8 bases and J by 6 bases, leaving 11 bases between them. The germline V gene has CDR1 MNHGY and CDR2 SAAAGT. CDR3 size: 11 residues. The DNA for the CDR3 is TGTGCCAGCCAACCCCGCTCCGAGCAGTACTTC. Protein product: CASQPRSEQYF.

This clonotype was recorded many times. In DNA form, the CDR3 reads TGTGCCAGCAGTAAGGCCGGAAACACTGAAGCTTTCTTT. Translation gives CASSKAGNTEAFF. The J gene is TRBJ1-1, the V gene TRBV6-5; D is unresolved. Germline values: CDR1 MNHEY, CDR2 SVGAGI. The CDR3 covers 13 residues. V was clipped by 5 bases and J by 2 bases, with 9 bases between them.